These 10 T cell receptor beta chains were sequenced from one sample in a study of blood T cell repertoires in COVID-19. Profiling relied on immunoSEQ multiplex PCR, and the TCRdb table lists in-frame clones only, not all of them. The sample yields around 70,000 clones, almost 85% seen once. What was sequenced was peripheral blood. These receptors originate from a man aged 70 or older with acute or convalescent COVID-19.

The chain recombines TRBV12-3 or TRBV12-4 with TRBJ2-5; D gene unclear. V gave up 2 bases and J gave up 5 bases, with 3 bases separating them. This CDR3 comprises 11 residues. The CDR3 DNA follows: TGTGCCAGCAGTTTACGGGAGACCCAGTACTTC. Its translation: CASSLRETQYF.

The CDR3 coding sequence is TGTGCCATCGGACAGGGCCCACCCCTCCACTTT. Amino acid sequence: CAIGQGPPLHF. The J gene is TRBJ1-6, the V gene TRBV10-3, with 8 bases lining up with TRBD1. The CDR3 contains 11 residues. Germline values: CDR1 ENHRY, CDR2 SYGVKD. Trimming removed 8 bases from V and 11 bases from J; junction bases left unmatched: 2.

The count of this clone is one. DNA of the CDR3: TGTGCCAGCGGAGCGGGAGGCCCCTACGAGCAGTACTTC. It encodes CASGAGGPYEQYF. V usage is TRBV6-6 and J usage is TRBJ2-7; TRBD2 matches 9 bases. V shed 8 bases, J shed 2 bases, and the junction held 4 bases outside the gene matches. The germline gives CDR1 MNHNY, CDR2 SVGAGI (reference sequence). There are 13 residues in the CDR3.

This chain uses TRBV30 with TRBJ1-6; D perhaps matches TRBD1 (6 bases). This CDR3 region has 14 residues. Trimming removed 2 bases at V and 9 bases at J, with 14 bases between. Germline V CDR1 and CDR2: GTSNPN, SVGIG (reference sequence). The CDR3 bases are TGTGCCTGGAGTCGGGCAGGGGCGGCTTCACCCCTCCACTTT. Its translation is CAWSRAGAASPLHF.

V is TRBV2 and J is TRBJ2-7; weak D call: TRBD1 (5 bases). With 6 bases removed from V and 0 bases from J, the gap between germline ends came to 12 bases. Per germline, CDR1 SNHLY and CDR2 FYNNEI. The CDR3 sequence is 14 residues long. The CDR3 is CASRETRGSYEQYF. The CDR3 DNA is TGTGCCAGCAGGGAAACAAGGGGCTCCTACGAGCAGTACTTC. Based on the CDR3 plus reference TRBV2 and TRBJ2-7, the full variable domain is EPEVTQTPSHQVTQMGQEVILRCVPISNHLYFYWYRQILGQKVEFLVSFYNNEISEKSEIFDDQFSVERPDGSNFTLKIRSTKLEDSAMYFCASRETRGSYEQYFGPGTRLTVT.

The rearrangement links TRBV19 to TRBJ1-5; TRBD1 is a possible D gene (5 bases). Trimming removed 3 bases from V and 12 bases from J, with 21 bases in between. The CDR3 contains 15 residues. From germline, CDR1 is LNHDA and CDR2 SQIVND (reference sequence). The CDR3 reads CASSIGARRGPSQHF. CDR3 bases: TGTGCCAGTAGTATCGGCGCCAGGAGGGGCCCCAGCCAGCATTTT. Drawing the rest from reference TRBV19 and TRBJ1-5, the complete variable domain is DGGITQSPKYLFRKEGQNVTLSCEQNLNHDAMYWYRQDPGQGLRLIYYSQIVNDFQKGDIAEGYSVSREKKESFPLTVTSAQKNPTAFYLCASSIGARRGPSQHFGDGTRLSIL.

The chain has TRBV7-9 and TRBJ1-2, with D perhaps TRBD1 (6 bases). V shed 1 base and J shed 8 bases, with 11 bases lying between them. Germline CDR1 reads SEHNR; CDR2 reads FQNEAQ (reference sequence). CDR3 size: 13 residues. The CDR3 coding sequence is TGTGCCAGCAGCTTAGTAGGGGGATCGGGCTACACCTTC. Translated: CASSLVGGSGYTF.

The chain uses TRBV15 and TRBJ2-2; possible D gene TRBD2, 5 bases. This CDR3 spans 14 amino acids. The germline V and J ends were trimmed by 0 bases and 6 bases, with 8 bases remaining between them. The germline V gene has CDR1 LNHNV and CDR2 YYDKDF (reference sequence). CDR3 sequence reads: CATSRDLEAGELFF. CDR3 nucleotides: TGTGCCACCAGCAGAGACCTGGAGGCCGGGGAGCTGTTTTTT.

This chain connects TRBV27 to TRBJ1-6; 8 nucleotides line up with TRBD1. The CDR3 length is 15 residues. V dropped 5 bases and J dropped 7; count of bases not matched to a gene: 7. CDR1 and CDR2 (germline): MNHEY, SMNVEV (reference sequence). The CDR3: CASSPRDRQNSPLHF. The CDR3 nucleotides read TGTGCCAGCAGTCCGAGGGACAGGCAAAATTCACCCCTCCACTTT.

The chain carries TRBV27 and TRBJ2-5; 8 bases line up with TRBD1. The CDR3 consists of 14 residues. V shed 5 bases and J 5 bases; nucleotides not matched to a gene: 7. The V gene's germline CDR1 is MNHEY and CDR2 SMNVEV (reference sequence). CDR3 in amino acids: CASSTRTGIETQYF. CDR3 bases: TGTGCCAGCAGTACCCGGACAGGGATTGAGACCCAGTACTTC.